This T cell receptor beta chain emerged from a study of Tregs in tolerant kidney transplant recipients. Study conclusions and caveats: Findings come from small patient numbers and require larger validation. In tolerant patients, donor-specific Tregs outgrew total Tregs, suggesting antigen-driven expansion.

Clones were sequenced by immunoSEQ multiplex PCR, and TCRdb holds only the in-frame ones, with some missing. Counted here are more than 60,000 clones, approximately 85% occurring once; the ten biggest clones make up roughly 2%. This CDR3 contains 13 residues. Germline values: CDR1 SGHNT, CDR2 YYREEE (reference sequence). Comments on this clone: The antigen remains unidentified.

V usage is TRBV5-4 and J usage is TRBJ2-5; D may correspond to TRBD1 or TRBD2 (6 bases each). The assigned J gene may be wrong: the sequence end matches TRBJ2-7 better. The sequences come from Tregs from blood, collected before the transplant. The receptor comes from a human donor who received a combined kidney and bone marrow transplant. DNA for the CDR3: TGTGCCAGCAGCTTGGTAGGGGGGAACGAGCAGTACTTC. Amino acids: CASSLVGGNEQYF.